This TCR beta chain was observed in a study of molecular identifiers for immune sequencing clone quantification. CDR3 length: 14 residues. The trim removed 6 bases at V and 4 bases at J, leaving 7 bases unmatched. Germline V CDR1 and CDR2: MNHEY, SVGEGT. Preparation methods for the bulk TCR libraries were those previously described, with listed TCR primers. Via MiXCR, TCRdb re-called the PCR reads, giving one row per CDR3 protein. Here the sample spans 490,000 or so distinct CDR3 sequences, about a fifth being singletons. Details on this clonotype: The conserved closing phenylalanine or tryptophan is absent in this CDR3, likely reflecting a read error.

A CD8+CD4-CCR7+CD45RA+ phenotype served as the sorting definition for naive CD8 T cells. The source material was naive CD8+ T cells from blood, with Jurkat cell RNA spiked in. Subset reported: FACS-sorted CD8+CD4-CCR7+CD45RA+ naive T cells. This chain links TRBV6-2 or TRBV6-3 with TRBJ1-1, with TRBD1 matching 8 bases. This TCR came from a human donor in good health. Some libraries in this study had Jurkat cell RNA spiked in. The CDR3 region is CASSLTQGATEAFS. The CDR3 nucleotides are TGTGCCAGCAGCCTAACGCAGGGGGCCACTGAAGCTTTCTCT.